Listed below are T cell receptor beta chains from one sample, sequenced in a study of shared clonotypes between healthy human individuals. Some clones are missing from TCRdb's copy, which holds only in-frame ones; the method was immunoSEQ multiplex PCR. The sample holds under 600,000 clones, around 81% seen once. The specimen sequenced was PBMCs. Receptor source: a woman between 40 and 55 years old in good health. Some clones in this sample may be carry-over from other donors' samples. Each CDR3 is given with its conserved first and last residue. D genes are given only for firm matches. Rows give clone size only sometimes, using once, few, many, or a class for an expanded clone.

clone size	D gene	J gene	V gene	CDR3 protein	CDR3 DNA
.	.	TRBJ2-7	TRBV6-5	CARAPASYEQYF	TGTGCCAGGGCCCCCGCTTCCTACGAGCAGTACTTC
.	.	TRBJ1-1	TRBV5-1	CASSPGEWGGTEAFF	TGCGCCAGCAGCCCTGGGGAATGGGGCGGCACTGAAGCTTTCTTT
.	.	TRBJ2-2	TRBV6-5	CASKRRGLNTGELFF	TGTGCCAGCAAAAGGAGGGGTTTGAACACCGGGGAGCTGTTTTTT
.	TRBD1	TRBJ2-2	TRBV4-3	CASSLSDRGGELFF	TGCGCCAGCAGCCTCTCGGACAGGGGAGGGGAGCTGTTTTTT
.	.	TRBJ1-1	TRBV7-2	CASNLVVQGLAEAFF	TGTGCCAGCAACCTAGTTGTACAGGGTTTGGCTGAAGCTTTCTTT
.	TRBD2	TRBJ2-1	TRBV27	CASSQTSGRALNEQFF	TGTGCCAGCAGTCAAACTAGCGGGAGGGCCCTTAATGAGCAGTTCTTC
.	.	TRBJ2-7	TRBV19	CASSIFAGAYEQYF	TGTGCCAGTAGTATATTTGCTGGAGCCTACGAGCAGTACTTC
.	.	TRBJ1-3	TRBV11-2	CASSLGFSGNTIYF	TGTGCCAGCAGCTTAGGATTCTCTGGAAACACCATATATTTT
.	TRBD1	TRBJ2-1	TRBV11-3	CASSSWDRPKDEQFF	TGTGCCAGCAGCTCCTGGGACAGACCAAAGGATGAGCAGTTCTTC
.	TRBD2	TRBJ2-3	TRBV6-4	CASSGLATDTQYF	TGTGCCAGCAGCGGACTAGCGACAGATACGCAGTATTTT
.	TRBD1	TRBJ1-6	TRBV2	CASSSGTAYSPLHF	TGTGCCAGCAGTTCCGGGACAGCCTATTCACCCCTCCACTTT
few	TRBD1	TRBJ2-3	TRBV18	CASSPVDRGLADTQYF	TGTGCCAGCTCACCTGTGGACAGGGGGCTTGCAGATACGCAGTATTTT